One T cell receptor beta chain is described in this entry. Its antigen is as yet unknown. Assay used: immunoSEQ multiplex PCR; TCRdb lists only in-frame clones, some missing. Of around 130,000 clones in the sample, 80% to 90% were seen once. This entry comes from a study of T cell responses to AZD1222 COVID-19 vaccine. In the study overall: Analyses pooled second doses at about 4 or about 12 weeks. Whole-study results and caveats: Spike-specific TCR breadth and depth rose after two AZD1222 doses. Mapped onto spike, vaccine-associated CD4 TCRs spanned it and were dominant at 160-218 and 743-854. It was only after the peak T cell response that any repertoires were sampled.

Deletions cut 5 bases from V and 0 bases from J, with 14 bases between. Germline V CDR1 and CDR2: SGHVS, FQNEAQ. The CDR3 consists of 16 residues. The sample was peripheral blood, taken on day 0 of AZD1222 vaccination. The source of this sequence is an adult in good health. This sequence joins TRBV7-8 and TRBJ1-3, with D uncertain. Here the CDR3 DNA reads TGTGCCAGCAGCCCCTTCGGAGGAAGCTCTGGAAACACCATATATTTT. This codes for CASSPFGGSSGNTIYF.